The sequence of this T cell receptor (beta chain) was determined in a study of Graves' ophthalmopathy and Graves' hyperthyroidism. This clonotype was detected many times. V dropped 10 bases and J dropped 2; count of bases not matched to a gene: 10. Germline V gene lookup returns CDR1 LNHDA and CDR2 SQIVND (reference sequence). The CDR3 length is 15 residues. RNA transcripts provided the template for amplifying TCR beta CDR3 regions. Second-round multiplex PCR followed a first-round RT-PCR using HTBI primers. TCRdb ran MiXCR on the multiplex PCR reads and lists one entry per CDR3 protein. The repertoire consists of hundreds of thousands of distinct CDR3 sequences, with about 16% occurring once and the leading ten covering roughly 7%.

This receptor was taken from a young woman with stable Graves' hyperthyroidism. This sequence joins TRBV19 and TRBJ1-1, with 10 bases identical to TRBD1. Specimen: peripheral blood. In DNA, the CDR3 is TGTGCCACCCTCACGAGGGACAGGGGAAACACTGAAGCTTTCTTT. The encoded protein is CATLTRDRGNTEAFF.